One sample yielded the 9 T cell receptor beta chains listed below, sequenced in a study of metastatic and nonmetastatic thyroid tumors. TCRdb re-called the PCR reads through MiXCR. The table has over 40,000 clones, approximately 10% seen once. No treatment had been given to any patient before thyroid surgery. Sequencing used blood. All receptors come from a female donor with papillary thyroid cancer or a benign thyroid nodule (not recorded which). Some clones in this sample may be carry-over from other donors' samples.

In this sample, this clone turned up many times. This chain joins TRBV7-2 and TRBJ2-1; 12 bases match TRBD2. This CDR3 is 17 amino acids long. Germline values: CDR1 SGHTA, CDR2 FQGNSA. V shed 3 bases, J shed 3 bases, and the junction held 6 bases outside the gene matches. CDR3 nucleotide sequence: TGTGCCAGCAGCTTCAAGTCGGGACTAGCGGGCTACAATGAGCAGTTCTTC. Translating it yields CASSFKSGLAGYNEQFF.

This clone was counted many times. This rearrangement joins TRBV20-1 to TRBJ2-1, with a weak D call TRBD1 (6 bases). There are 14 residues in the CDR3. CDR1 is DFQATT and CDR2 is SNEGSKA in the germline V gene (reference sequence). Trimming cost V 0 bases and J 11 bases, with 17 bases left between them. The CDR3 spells CSARDFTPGQQQFF. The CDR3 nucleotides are TGCAGTGCTAGAGATTTTACCCCGGGACAACAGCAGTTCTTC.

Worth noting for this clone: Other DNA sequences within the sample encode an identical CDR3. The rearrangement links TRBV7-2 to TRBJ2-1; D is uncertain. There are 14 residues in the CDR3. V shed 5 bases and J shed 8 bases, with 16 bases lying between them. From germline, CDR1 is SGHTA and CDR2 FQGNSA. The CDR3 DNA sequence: TGTGCCAGCAGCCTAACATACGAAGGCGATGAGCAGTTCTTC. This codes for CASSLTYEGDEQFF.

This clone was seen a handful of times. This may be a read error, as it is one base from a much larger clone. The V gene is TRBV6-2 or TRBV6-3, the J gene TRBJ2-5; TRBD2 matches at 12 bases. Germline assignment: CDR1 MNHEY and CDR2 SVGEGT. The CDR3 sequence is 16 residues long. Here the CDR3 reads CASSYATSGRNGTKYF. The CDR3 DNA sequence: TGTGCCAGCAGTTACGCGACTAGCGGGAGAAATGGGACCAAGTACTTC.

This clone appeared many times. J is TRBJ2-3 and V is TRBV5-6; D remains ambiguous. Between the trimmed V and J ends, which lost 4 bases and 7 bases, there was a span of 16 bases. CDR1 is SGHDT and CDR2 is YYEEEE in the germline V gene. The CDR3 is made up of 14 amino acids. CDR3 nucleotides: TGTGCCAGCAGCCTGTCCAGTTATGCTAATACGCAGTATTTT. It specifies CASSLSSYANTQYF.

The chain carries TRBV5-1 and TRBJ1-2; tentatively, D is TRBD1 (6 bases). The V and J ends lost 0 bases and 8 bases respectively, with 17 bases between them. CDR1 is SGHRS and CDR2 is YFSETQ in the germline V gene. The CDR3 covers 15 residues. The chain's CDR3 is CASSLEGQLSGGYTF. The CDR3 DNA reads TGCGCCAGCAGCTTGGAAGGACAGCTCTCCGGCGGCTACACCTTC.

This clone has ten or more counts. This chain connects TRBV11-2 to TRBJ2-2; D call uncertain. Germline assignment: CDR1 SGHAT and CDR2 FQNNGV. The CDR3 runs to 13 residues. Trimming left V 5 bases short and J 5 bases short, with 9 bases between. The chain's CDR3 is CASSDRRTGELFF. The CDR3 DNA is TGTGCCAGCAGCGACCGTCGAACCGGGGAGCTGTTTTTT.

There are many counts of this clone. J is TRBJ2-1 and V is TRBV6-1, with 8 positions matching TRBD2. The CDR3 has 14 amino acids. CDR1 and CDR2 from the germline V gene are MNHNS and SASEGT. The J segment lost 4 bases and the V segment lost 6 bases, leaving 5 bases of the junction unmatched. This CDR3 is CASSLSGAYNEQFF. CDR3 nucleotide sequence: TGTGCCAGCAGCCTTAGCGGGGCTTACAATGAGCAGTTCTTC.

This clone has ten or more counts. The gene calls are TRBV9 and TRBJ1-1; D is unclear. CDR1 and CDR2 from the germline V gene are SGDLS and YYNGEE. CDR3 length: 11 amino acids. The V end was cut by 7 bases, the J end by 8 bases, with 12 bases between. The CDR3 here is CASGEGPEAFF. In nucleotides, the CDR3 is TGTGCCAGCGGGGAGGGTCCCGAAGCTTTCTTT.